This T cell receptor beta chain was profiled in a study of T cell changes during pregnancy in multiple sclerosis. Trimming cost V 7 bases and J 3 bases; bases outside gene matches: 7. The CDR3 has 15 amino acids. Germline CDR1 reads SQVTM; CDR2 reads ANQGSEA. Measured with immunoSEQ multiplex PCR; TCRdb has only the in-frame clones, and not every one. This table has around 30,000 clones, around nine tenths appearing once. The source of this sequence is a female donor with multiple sclerosis, enrolled in a pregnancy study. This sequence joins TRBV29-1 and TRBJ2-1, with 12 bases that match TRBD2. Specimen: CD8+ T cells from peripheral blood mononuclear cells, collected before pregnancy. CDR3 protein: CSGAGTSGLYNEQFF. CDR3 DNA sequence: TGCAGCGGGGCGGGGACTAGCGGGCTCTACAATGAGCAGTTCTTC.